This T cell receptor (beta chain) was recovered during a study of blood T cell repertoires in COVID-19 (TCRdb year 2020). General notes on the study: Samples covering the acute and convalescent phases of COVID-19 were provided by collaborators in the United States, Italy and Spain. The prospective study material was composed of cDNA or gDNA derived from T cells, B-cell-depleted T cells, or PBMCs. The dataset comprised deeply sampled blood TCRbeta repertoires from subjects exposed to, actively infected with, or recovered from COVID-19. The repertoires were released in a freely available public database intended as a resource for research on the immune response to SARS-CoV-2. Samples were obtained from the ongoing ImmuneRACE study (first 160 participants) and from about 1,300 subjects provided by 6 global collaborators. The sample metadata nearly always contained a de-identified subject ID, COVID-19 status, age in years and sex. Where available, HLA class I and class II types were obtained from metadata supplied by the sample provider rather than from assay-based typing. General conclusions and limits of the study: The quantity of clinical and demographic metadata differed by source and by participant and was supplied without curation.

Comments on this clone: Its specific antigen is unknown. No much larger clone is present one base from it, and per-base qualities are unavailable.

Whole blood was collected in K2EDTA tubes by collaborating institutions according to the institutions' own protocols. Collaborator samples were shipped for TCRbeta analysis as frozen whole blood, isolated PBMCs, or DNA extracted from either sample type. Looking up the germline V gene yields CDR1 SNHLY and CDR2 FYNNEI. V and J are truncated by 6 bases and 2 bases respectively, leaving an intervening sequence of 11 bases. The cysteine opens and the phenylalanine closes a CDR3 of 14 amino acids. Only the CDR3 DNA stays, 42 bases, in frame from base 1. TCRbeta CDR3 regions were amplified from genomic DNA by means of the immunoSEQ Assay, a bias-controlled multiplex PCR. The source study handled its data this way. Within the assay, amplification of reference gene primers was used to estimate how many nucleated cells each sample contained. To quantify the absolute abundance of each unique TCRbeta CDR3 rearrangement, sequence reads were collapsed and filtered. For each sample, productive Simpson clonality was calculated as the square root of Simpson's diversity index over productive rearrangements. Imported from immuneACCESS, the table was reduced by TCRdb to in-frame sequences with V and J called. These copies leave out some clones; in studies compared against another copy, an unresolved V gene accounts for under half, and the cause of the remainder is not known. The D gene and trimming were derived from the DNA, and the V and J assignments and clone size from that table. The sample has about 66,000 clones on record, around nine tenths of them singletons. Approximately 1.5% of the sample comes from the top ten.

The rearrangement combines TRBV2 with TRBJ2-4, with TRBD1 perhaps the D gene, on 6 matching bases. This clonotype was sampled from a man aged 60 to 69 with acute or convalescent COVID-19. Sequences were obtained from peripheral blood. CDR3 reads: CASREQGTKNIQYF. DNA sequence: TGTGCCAGCAGGGAACAGGGTACCAAAAACATTCAGTACTTC.